This note documents a single TCR beta chain sequence. Its antigen is as yet unknown. These data are taken from a study of cytomegalovirus exposure and HLA in healthy donors. Findings of the study overall: A later analysis reported that several of the most significant clusters appeared to be linked to common viral pathogens, among them Epstein-Barr virus. An observed cluster of highly shared sequence variants was recorded as a likely sequencing artifact. A classifier reportedly called cytomegalovirus status with high sensitivity and specificity.

Trimming took 1 base from V and 3 from J, leaving 12 bases between them. CDR1 LGHNA and CDR2 YSLEER come from the germline V gene. The CDR3 totals 16 residues. With 60 Vbeta and 13 Jbeta primers, the PCR was carried out. TCRdb keeps only in-frame clones here, not all; method: immunoSEQ multiplex PCR. The sample yields some 150,000 clones, approximately 80% seen once. At the time of sampling, donors were nominally healthy, though unrecorded immune exposures were likely. The chain uses TRBV4-3 and TRBJ2-2; TRBD2 might be the D (5 bases). This receptor was identified in a male donor in good health and CMV-seronegative. Sample: PBMCs. CDR3: CASSQGGSGDTGELFF. The DNA for the CDR3 is TGCGCCAGCAGCCAAGGGGGAAGCGGAGACACCGGGGAGCTGTTTTTT.